This TCR beta chain is from a study of beta chain features in type 1 diabetes. Study background: Researchers looked at 107,917,701 sorted cells across all samples.

Reverse transcribing all isolated RNA meant expressed TCRB transcripts were sequenced. Profiled with immunoSEQ multiplex PCR; TCRdb holds only in-frame clones, not every one. This table holds hundreds of thousands of clones, around 30% found once. Each of the sorted populations had a purity greater than 95%. Study-level findings and limits: Lower insertion and higher deletion counts appeared at VDJ junctions in type 1 diabetes patients. Moderate but significant shortening of TCRB CDR3s was recorded in all four CD4+ subsets from Type 1 diabetes patients.

The sample holds a few counts of this clone. Its target is unknown. The CDR3 consists of 15 residues. Trimming left V 4 bases short and J 3 bases short, with 13 bases between. CDR1 SGHTA and CDR2 FQGTGA come from the germline V gene. The rearrangement links TRBV7-3 to TRBJ2-1, with a weak D call TRBD1 (6 bases). Sequencing used naive CD4+ T cells from blood. This TCR was sampled from a young man in good health. CDR3 nucleotides: TGTGCCAGCAGCTCAAGGGACACGGGCTACAATGAGCAGTTCTTC. Translating gives CASSSRDTGYNEQFF.